These T cell receptor beta chains were read from a single sample in a study of shared clonotypes between healthy human individuals. Produced via immunoSEQ multiplex PCR; TCRdb's table is partial and in-frame only. Of over 2 million clones listed, about 90% are singletons. Sample: naive CD4+ T cells from PBMCs. All receptors derive from a man aged 18 to 35 in good health. Some clones in this sample may be carry-over from other donors' samples. Both conserved end residues are part of each CDR3. The D gene is left open where the match is weak. Expanded clones are given a class, and other clones once, few, many or no size at all.

d_gene	v_gene	j_gene	abundance	CDR3aa	CDR3nt
NA	TRBV7-9	TRBJ2-7	NA	CASSPRSGNYEQYF	TGTGCCAGCAGCCCCCGTTCAGGGAACTACGAGCAGTACTTC
NA	TRBV7-3	TRBJ2-6	NA	CASSPRGPGANVLTF	TGTGCCAGCAGCCCCCGAGGGCCTGGGGCCAACGTCCTGACTTTC
NA	TRBV5-6	TRBJ2-5	NA	CASSLGKTQYF	TGTGCCAGCAGCTTGGGAAAGACCCAGTACTTC
NA	TRBV28	TRBJ1-3	NA	CASRAAGNTIYF	TGTGCCAGCAGGGCAGCTGGAAACACCATATATTTT
NA	TRBV19	TRBJ2-7	NA	CASSISVGAVEQYF	TGTGCCAGTAGTATTTCGGTAGGGGCCGTCGAGCAGTACTTC
TRBD1	TRBV6-5	TRBJ2-1	NA	CASSRTGGTNEQFF	TGTGCCAGCAGCCGGACAGGGGGTACGAATGAGCAGTTCTTC
NA	TRBV19	TRBJ1-5	NA	CASRMVASRQPQHF	TGTGCCAGTAGGATGGTTGCGAGCAGACAGCCCCAGCATTTT
NA	TRBV18	TRBJ1-1	NA	CASSPQRGENTEAFF	TGTGCCAGCTCACCACAAAGGGGAGAGAACACTGAAGCTTTCTTT
TRBD1	TRBV5-4	TRBJ1-1	few	CASSPTGFDTEAFF	TGTGCCAGCAGCCCGACAGGGTTTGACACTGAAGCTTTCTTT
TRBD2	TRBV27	TRBJ2-3	NA	CASSLTGTSGSGGTQYF	TGTGCCAGCAGTCTCACCGGGACTAGCGGGAGTGGTGGTACGCAGTATTTT
NA	TRBV27	TRBJ2-3	NA	CASSLEVAGTQYF	TGTGCCAGCAGTTTAGAGGTGGCGGGTACGCAGTATTTT
TRBD2	TRBV5-1	TRBJ2-3	NA	CASSLPGLAGITDTQYF	TGCGCCAGCAGCCTGCCAGGGCTAGCGGGTATCACAGATACGCAGTATTTT
NA	TRBV6-5	TRBJ1-1	NA	CASSNGVGGTEAFF	TGTGCCAGCAGTAACGGTGTGGGAGGCACTGAAGCTTTCTTT
TRBD1	TRBV5-1	TRBJ2-7	NA	CASSHGTGEDEQYF	TGCGCCAGCAGCCACGGGACAGGGGAGGACGAGCAGTACTTC
NA	TRBV5-1	TRBJ2-1	NA	CASSLPGGDEQFF	TGCGCCAGCAGCTTGCCGGGGGGCGATGAGCAGTTCTTC
NA	TRBV21-1	TRBJ2-5	NA	CASSKCGTEEETQYF	TGTGCCAGCAGCAAATGTGGGACAGAAGAAGAGACCCAGTACTTC
NA	TRBV21-1	TRBJ2-5	NA	CASRTDIAGRQETQYF	TGTGCCAGCAGAACGGACATAGCGGGACGCCAAGAGACCCAGTACTTC
TRBD1	TRBV11-3	TRBJ1-1	NA	CASSLGDREPWGMNTEAFF	TGTGCCAGCAGCTTAGGGGACAGGGAGCCCTGGGGCATGAACACTGAAGCTTTCTTT
TRBD2	TRBV10-3	TRBJ2-5	NA	CASREAGGQETQYF	TGTGCCTCCCGGGAGGCGGGAGGGCAAGAGACCCAGTACTTC
NA	TRBV27	TRBJ1-1	NA	CASRGLVTEAFF	TGTGCCAGCAGGGGATTGGTCACTGAAGCTTTCTTT
NA	TRBV18	TRBJ1-2	NA	CASSPPGRAYGYTF	TGTGCCAGCTCACCACCGGGCAGGGCTTACGGCTACACCTTC
NA	TRBV6-5	TRBJ2-3	NA	CASSQGVADTQYF	TGTGCCAGCAGCCAGGGAGTAGCAGATACGCAGTATTTT
NA	TRBV7-2	TRBJ2-2	NA	CASSLAPGANTGELFF	TGTGCCAGCAGCTTAGCGCCAGGCGCGAACACCGGGGAGCTGTTTTTT
NA	TRBV28	TRBJ2-7	NA	CASSLGNLGEQYF	TGTGCCAGCAGTTTAGGGAATCTGGGGGAGCAGTACTTC
TRBD1	TRBV6-6	TRBJ2-7	NA	CASSRLPGQGNYEQYF	TGTGCCAGCAGTCGTCTCCCGGGACAGGGGAACTACGAGCAGTACTTC
TRBD1	TRBV25-1	TRBJ1-6	NA	CASSELQGTGVNSPLHF	TGTGCCAGCAGTGAATTGCAGGGGACAGGGGTTAATTCACCCCTCCACTTT
NA	TRBV7-9	TRBJ2-2	NA	CASSLVGPRGAGELFF	TGTGCCAGCAGCTTAGTCGGTCCCAGGGGGGCCGGGGAGCTGTTTTTT
NA	TRBV6-5	TRBJ1-2	once	CASSPTGTLYGYTF	TGTGCCAGCAGTCCTACCGGGACATTGTACGGCTACACCTTC
NA	TRBV28	TRBJ1-4	NA	CASSSAEPSRREKLFF	TGTGCCAGCAGTTCAGCTGAACCCTCTCGGAGGGAAAAACTGTTTTTT
NA	TRBV10-3	TRBJ1-2	NA	CAISESSLGTDYGYTF	TGTGCCATCAGTGAGTCGTCGCTGGGGACGGACTATGGCTACACCTTC
NA	TRBV15	TRBJ2-7	NA	CATSRVGGGGEQYF	TGTGCCACCAGCAGAGTAGGAGGGGGCGGCGAGCAGTACTTC
TRBD2	TRBV7-3	TRBJ2-7	once	CASSFDPSGAYEQYF	TGTGCCAGCAGCTTCGACCCTAGCGGGGCCTACGAGCAGTACTTC
NA	TRBV4-2	TRBJ2-7	NA	CASSQDRFQTYEQYF	TGTGCCAGCAGCCAAGATAGGTTCCAAACCTACGAGCAGTACTTC
NA	TRBV5-4	TRBJ2-3	NA	CASSLDGWSTDTQYF	TGTGCCAGCAGCTTGGACGGGTGGAGTACAGATACGCAGTATTTT
NA	TRBV5-1	TRBJ2-2	NA	CASSLLGDTGELFF	TGCGCCAGCAGCTTGTTAGGGGACACCGGGGAGCTGTTTTTT
TRBD1	TRBV28	TRBJ1-2	NA	CASLLGAGGHGYTF	TGTGCCTCCCTCCTAGGGGCAGGGGGACATGGCTACACCTTC
NA	TRBV29-1	TRBJ1-1	NA	CSVEGVMNTEAFF	TGCAGCGTTGAAGGGGTGATGAACACTGAAGCTTTCTTT
NA	TRBV5-4	TRBJ1-2	NA	CASGPVNYGYTF	TGTGCCAGCGGGCCAGTGAACTATGGCTACACCTTC
NA	TRBV29-1	TRBJ1-3	NA	CSVSRGYSGNTIYF	TGCAGCGTCTCCAGGGGATACTCTGGAAACACCATATATTTT
TRBD2	TRBV5-1	TRBJ2-3	NA	CASKGLAGWYGTDTQYF	TGCGCCAGCAAAGGACTAGCGGGGTGGTATGGCACAGATACGCAGTATTTT
NA	TRBV7-2	TRBJ2-3	once	CASSLGPIGGTQYF	TGTGCCAGCAGCTTAGGCCCGATAGGCGGTACGCAGTATTTT
NA	TRBV5-1	TRBJ1-5	few	CASSLDTPEDQPQHF	TGCGCCAGCAGCTTGGATACTCCCGAAGATCAGCCCCAGCATTTT
NA	TRBV5-1	TRBJ2-5	NA	CASSLVYVRDRETQYF	TGCGCCAGCAGCTTGGTTTATGTTAGGGACCGGGAGACCCAGTACTTC
NA	TRBV4-1	TRBJ2-1	NA	CASSQEQPMSSYNEQFF	TGCGCCAGCAGCCAAGAACAGCCCATGAGCTCCTACAATGAGCAGTTCTTC